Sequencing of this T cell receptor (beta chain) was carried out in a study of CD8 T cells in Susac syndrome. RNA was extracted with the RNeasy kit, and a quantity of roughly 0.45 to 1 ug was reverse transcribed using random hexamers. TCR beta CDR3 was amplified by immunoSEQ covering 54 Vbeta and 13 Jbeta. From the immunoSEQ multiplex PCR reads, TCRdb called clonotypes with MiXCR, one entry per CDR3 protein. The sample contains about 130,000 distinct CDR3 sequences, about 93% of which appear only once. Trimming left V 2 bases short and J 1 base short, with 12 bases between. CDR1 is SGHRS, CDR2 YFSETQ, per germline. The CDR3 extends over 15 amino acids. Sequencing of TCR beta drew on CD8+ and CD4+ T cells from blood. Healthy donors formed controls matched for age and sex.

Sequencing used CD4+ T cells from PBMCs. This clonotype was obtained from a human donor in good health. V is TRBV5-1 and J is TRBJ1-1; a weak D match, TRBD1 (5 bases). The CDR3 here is CASSLPGDGNTEAFF. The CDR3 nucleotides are TGCGCCAGCAGCTTACCGGGGGATGGGAACACTGAAGCTTTCTTT.